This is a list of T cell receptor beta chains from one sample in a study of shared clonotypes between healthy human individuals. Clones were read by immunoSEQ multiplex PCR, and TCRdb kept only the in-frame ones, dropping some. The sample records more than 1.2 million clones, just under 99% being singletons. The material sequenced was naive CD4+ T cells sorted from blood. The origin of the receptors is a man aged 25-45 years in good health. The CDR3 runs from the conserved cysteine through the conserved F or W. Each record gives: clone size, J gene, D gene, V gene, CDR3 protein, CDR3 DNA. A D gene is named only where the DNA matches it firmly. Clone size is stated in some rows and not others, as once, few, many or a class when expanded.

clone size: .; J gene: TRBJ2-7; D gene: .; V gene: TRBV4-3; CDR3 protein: CASSQDRRRGIEQYF; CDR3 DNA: TGCGCCAGCAGCCAAGACAGGAGAAGGGGGATCGAGCAGTACTTC
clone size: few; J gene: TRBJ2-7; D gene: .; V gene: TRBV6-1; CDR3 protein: CASSEFGGLTYEQYF; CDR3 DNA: TGTGCCAGCAGTGAATTCGGGGGCCTGACCTACGAGCAGTACTTC
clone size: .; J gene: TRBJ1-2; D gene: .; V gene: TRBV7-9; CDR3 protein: CASSLLTALYGYTF; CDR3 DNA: TGTGCCAGCAGCTTACTGACAGCCCTCTATGGCTACACCTTC
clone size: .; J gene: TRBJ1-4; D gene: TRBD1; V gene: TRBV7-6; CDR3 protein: CASSLVFLVPGQGTNEKLFF; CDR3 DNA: TGTGCCAGCAGCTTAGTCTTCCTCGTCCCGGGACAGGGGACTAATGAAAAACTGTTTTTT
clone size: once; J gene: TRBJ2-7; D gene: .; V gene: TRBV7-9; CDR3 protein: CASSLKQGARYYEQYF; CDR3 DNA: TGTGCCAGCAGCTTAAAACAGGGAGCACGGTATTACGAGCAGTACTTC
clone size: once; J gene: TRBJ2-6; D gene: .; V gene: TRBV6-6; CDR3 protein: CASSYSDTRGANVLTF; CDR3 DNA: TGTGCCAGCAGTTACTCTGATACGAGAGGGGCCAACGTCCTGACTTTC
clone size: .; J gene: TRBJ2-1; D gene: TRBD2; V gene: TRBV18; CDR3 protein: CASSPGTSGAYNEQFF; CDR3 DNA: TGTGCCAGCTCACCAGGGACTAGCGGGGCCTACAATGAGCAGTTCTTC
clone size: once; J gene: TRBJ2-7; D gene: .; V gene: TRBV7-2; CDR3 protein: CASTNRDKTHEQYF; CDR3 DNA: TGTGCCAGCACCAACCGGGACAAAACTCACGAGCAGTACTTC
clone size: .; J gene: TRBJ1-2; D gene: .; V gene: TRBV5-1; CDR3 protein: CASSLDVGYGYTF; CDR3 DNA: TGCGCCAGCAGCTTGGACGTCGGGTATGGCTACACCTTC
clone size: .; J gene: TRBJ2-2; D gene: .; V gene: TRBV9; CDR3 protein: CASSEVGAGELFF; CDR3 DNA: TGTGCCAGCAGCGAGGTGGGGGCCGGGGAGCTGTTTTTT
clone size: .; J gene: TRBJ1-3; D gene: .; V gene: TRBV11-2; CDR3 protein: CASSLEVRGFSGNTIYF; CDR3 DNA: TGTGCCAGCAGCTTAGAGGTCCGGGGATTTTCTGGAAACACCATATATTTT
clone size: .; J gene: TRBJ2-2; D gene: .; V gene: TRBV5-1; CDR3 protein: CASSLLTDTGELFF; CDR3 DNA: TGCGCCAGCAGCCTCTTGACAGACACCGGGGAGCTGTTTTTT
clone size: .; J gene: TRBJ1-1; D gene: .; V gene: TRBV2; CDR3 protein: CASSLNTEAFF; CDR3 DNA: TGTGCCAGCAGTCTGAACACTGAAGCTTTCTTT
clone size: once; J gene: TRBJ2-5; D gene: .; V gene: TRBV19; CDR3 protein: CASSIGVSQETQYF; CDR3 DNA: TGTGCCAGTAGTATAGGGGTATCCCAAGAGACCCAGTACTTC
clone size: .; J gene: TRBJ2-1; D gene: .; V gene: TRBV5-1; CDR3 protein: CASSLTGASSYNEQFF; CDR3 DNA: TGCGCCAGCAGCTTGACTGGGGCCAGCTCCTACAATGAGCAGTTCTTC
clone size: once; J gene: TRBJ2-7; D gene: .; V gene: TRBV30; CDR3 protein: CAWSGPGTRPSHEQYF; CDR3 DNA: TGTGCCTGGAGTGGTCCCGGGACGCGACCAAGCCATGAGCAGTACTTC
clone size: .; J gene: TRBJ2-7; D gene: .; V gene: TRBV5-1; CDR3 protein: CASSSRDSVREQYF; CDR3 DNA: TGCGCCAGCAGCTCCCGGGACTCGGTAAGGGAGCAGTACTTC
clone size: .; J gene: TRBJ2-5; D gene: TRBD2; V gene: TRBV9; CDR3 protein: CASSLREGYSPIQETQYF; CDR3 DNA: TGTGCCAGCAGCCTCCGGGAGGGCTACTCGCCTATCCAAGAGACCCAGTACTTC
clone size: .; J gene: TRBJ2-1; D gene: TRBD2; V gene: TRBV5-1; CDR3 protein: CASSLPSGTLNEQFF; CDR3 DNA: TGCGCCAGCAGCTTGCCTAGCGGGACACTCAATGAGCAGTTCTTC
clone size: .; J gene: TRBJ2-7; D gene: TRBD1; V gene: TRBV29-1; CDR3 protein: CSVGAGGLGEQYF; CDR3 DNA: TGCAGCGTTGGGGCAGGGGGCTTGGGTGAGCAGTACTTC
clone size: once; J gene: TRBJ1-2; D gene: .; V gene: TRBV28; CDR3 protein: CASSTPGHINYGYTF; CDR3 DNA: TGTGCCAGCAGTACCCCGGGACACATTAACTATGGCTACACCTTC
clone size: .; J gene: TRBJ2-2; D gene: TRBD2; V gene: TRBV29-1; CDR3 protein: CSVRLAVNTGELFF; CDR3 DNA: TGCAGCGTTAGACTAGCGGTGAACACCGGGGAGCTGTTTTTT
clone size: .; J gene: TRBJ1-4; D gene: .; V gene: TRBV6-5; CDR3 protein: CASSPRYSEKLFF; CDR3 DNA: TGTGCCAGCAGTCCCCGGTACAGTGAAAAACTGTTTTTT
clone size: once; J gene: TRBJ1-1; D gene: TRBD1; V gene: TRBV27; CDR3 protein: CASSRDRWNTEAFF; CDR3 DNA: TGTGCCAGCAGTCGGGACAGGTGGAACACTGAAGCTTTCTTT
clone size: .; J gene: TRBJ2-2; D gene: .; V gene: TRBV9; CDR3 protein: CASSVAVNTGELFF; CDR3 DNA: TGTGCCAGCAGCGTAGCCGTAAACACCGGGGAGCTGTTTTTT
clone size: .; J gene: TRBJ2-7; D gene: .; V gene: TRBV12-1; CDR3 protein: CASRSTSGFHEQYF; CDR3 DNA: TGTGCCAGCAGGTCTACTAGCGGGTTCCACGAGCAGTACTTC
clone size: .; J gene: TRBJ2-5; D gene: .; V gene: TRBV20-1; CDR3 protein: CSAILGETQYF; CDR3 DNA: TGCAGTGCTATACTAGGGGAGACCCAGTACTTC
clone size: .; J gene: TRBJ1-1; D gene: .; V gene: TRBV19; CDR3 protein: CASRAAEAFF; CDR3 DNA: TGTGCCAGTAGGGCCGCGGAAGCTTTCTTT
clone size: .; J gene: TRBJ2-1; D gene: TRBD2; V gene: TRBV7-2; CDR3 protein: CASSLGTSGLSSYNEQFF; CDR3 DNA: TGTGCCAGCAGCTTAGGGACTAGCGGGCTGAGCTCCTACAATGAGCAGTTCTTC
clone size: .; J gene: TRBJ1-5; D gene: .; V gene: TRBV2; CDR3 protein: CASSEAVGTQPQHF; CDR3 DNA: TGTGCCAGCAGTGAAGCGGTGGGGACCCAGCCCCAGCATTTT
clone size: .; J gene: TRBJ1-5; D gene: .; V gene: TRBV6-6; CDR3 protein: CASRPGLSNQPQHF; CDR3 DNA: TGTGCCAGCAGACCGGGCCTAAGTAATCAGCCCCAGCATTTT
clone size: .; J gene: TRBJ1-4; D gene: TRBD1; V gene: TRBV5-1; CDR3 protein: CASSRQGSTNEKLFF; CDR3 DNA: TGCGCCAGCAGCAGACAGGGCTCAACTAATGAAAAACTGTTTTTT
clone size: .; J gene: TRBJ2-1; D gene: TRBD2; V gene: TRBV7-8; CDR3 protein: CASSRTQHTSGNNEQFF; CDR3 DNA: TGTGCCAGCAGCCGAACACAACATACTAGCGGGAACAATGAGCAGTTCTTC
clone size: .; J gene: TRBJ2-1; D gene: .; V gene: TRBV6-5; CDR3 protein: CASRYRENEQFF; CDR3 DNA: TGTGCCAGCAGGTACCGGGAAAATGAGCAGTTCTTC
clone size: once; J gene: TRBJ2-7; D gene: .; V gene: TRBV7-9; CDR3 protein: CASSRREGEQYF; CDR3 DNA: TGTGCCAGCAGCCGCAGGGAAGGCGAGCAGTACTTC
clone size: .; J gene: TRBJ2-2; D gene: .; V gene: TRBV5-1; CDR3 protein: CASSLIGTGELFF; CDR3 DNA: TGCGCCAGCAGCTTGATCGGAACCGGGGAGCTGTTTTTT
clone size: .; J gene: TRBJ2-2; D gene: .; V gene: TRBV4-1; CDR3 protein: CASRPGESNTGELFF; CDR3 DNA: TGCGCCAGCCGCCCGGGGGAGTCGAACACCGGGGAGCTGTTTTTT
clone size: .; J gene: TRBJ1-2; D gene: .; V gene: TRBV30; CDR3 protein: CAWRLGLAYGYTF; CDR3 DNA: TGTGCCTGGAGATTGGGACTGGCCTATGGCTACACCTTC
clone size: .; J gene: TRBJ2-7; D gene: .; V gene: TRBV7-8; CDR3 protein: CASSLLGRSSYEQYF; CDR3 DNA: TGTGCCAGCAGCTTATTGGGGCGAAGCTCCTACGAGCAGTACTTC